This TCR beta chain emerged from a study of blood T cell repertoires in COVID-19. Across the whole study: From the United States, Italy and Spain came samples of acute and convalescent COVID-19. The cDNA or gDNA used as material had been derived from T cells, B-cell-depleted T cells, or PBMCs.

Per the study methods: Nucleated cell counts were estimated from reference gene primer amplification. Repertoires were generated with immunoSEQ multiplex PCR, while TCRdb's copy carries only in-frame clones and drops some. D and trimming were read from the DNA, whereas the V and J calls and clone size are those reported in that table. Among about 170,000 clones listed, roughly four fifths were seen once. The TCR originated in a woman older than 75 with COVID-19, enrolled during active disease. Sample: peripheral blood.

DNA of the CDR3: TGTGCCAGCAGCCGAAAAAGGGGACCCCTTTGGACAGGGGAAGAGACCCAGTACTTC. It yields the protein CASSRKRGPLWTGEETQYF. The chain carries TRBV14 and TRBJ2-5, with 9 positions matching TRBD1. CDR3 length: 19 amino acids. Trimming at V came to 4 bases and at J to 3 bases, leaving 18 bases not matched to a gene. Germline CDR1 reads SGHDN; CDR2 reads FVKESK.